This T cell receptor (beta chain) originates from a study of shared clonotypes between healthy human individuals. On the study more broadly: The composition of the donors was two women and three men aged 18 to 49. CD4 naive cells filled three plates per donor, CD4 memory three, CD8 naive two and CD8 memory one.

TCRdb's copy holds only in-frame clones and misses some; the assay was immunoSEQ multiplex PCR. Counted here are about 2 million clones, approximately 94% occurring once; the ten biggest clones make up roughly 1%. Per the germline V gene, CDR1 is SGDLS and CDR2 is YYNGEE. CDR3 length: 14 amino acids. With 7 bases removed from V and 1 base from J, the gap between germline ends came to 12 bases. The naive CD8 fraction comprised CD45RO-negative cells positively selected for CCR7 and excluded terminally differentiated effector memory CD45RA+ cells. Recent acute infections and vaccinations were absent in the healthy HIV-negative adult donors.

The chain recombines TRBV9 with TRBJ2-1; D uncertain. Sequencing was carried out using naive CD8+ T cells sorted from blood. The origin of this receptor is a man aged 18-30 years in good health. CDR3 DNA: TGTGCCAGCTCATTGCCATCTTCCTACAATGAGCAGTTCTTC. Protein sequence: CASSLPSSYNEQFF.